This T cell receptor (beta chain) appears in the sequencing data of a study of shared clonotypes between healthy human individuals. General study results and limits: Relative to clonotypes present in all four donors, those not shared had lower generation probabilities. For naive CD4 cells, roughly 4.8% of clonotypes were shared across several donors.

Partitioning of CD4+ cells yielded a CD45RA+ naive subset and a CD45RA-negative memory subset. Turning to this clone: What it binds is unknown.

Repertoires were generated with immunoSEQ multiplex PCR, while TCRdb's copy carries only in-frame clones and drops some. The table lists some 1.1 million clones, approximately 75% of them singletons. Between the trimmed V and J ends, which lost 11 bases and 11 bases, there was a span of 27 bases. Germline V gene data show CDR1 as MDHEN and CDR2 as SYDVKM. This CDR3 is 14 amino acids long. The sample taken for sequencing was memory CD4+ T cells from PBMCs. Sample subset: CD45RA-negative fraction. The rearrangement joins TRBV28 to TRBJ1-1; a weak D match, TRBD1 (5 bases). The origin of this receptor is a man aged 18-30 years in good health. Some clones in this sample may be carry-over from other donors' samples. The CDR3 coding sequence is TGTGCCGGCCCCCAACTATGGAGGGAGGGGCGGGCTTTCTTT. Translated: CAGPQLWREGRAFF.